The TCR beta chain under discussion was sequenced for a study of response to subunit inactivated influenza vaccine. Study conclusions and caveats: It was suggested by the authors that few new T cells are recruited by each seasonal influenza vaccination.

J lost 0 bases, V lost 2 bases, and 4 bases had no gene match. In germline, CDR1 is LGHNA, CDR2 YNFKEQ. The CDR3 covers 16 residues. TCRdb re-derived calls from the RT-PCR reads in MiXCR, one entry per CDR3 protein. Among hundreds of thousands of distinct CDR3 sequences, 13% to 15% were seen once, and the ten largest hold 7.5% to 8%. This clonotype was recorded at least ten times. The antigen remains undetermined. The chain carries TRBV4-2 and TRBJ2-1; TRBD1 agrees at 7 bases. This TCR was sampled from a man in his fifties or sixties who received an inactivated influenza vaccine. The specimen was PBMCs from blood, collected approximately 15 days before vaccination. This CDR3 reads CASSQNRGSSYNEQFF. The CDR3 bases are TGTGCCAGCAGCCAAAACAGGGGAAGCTCCTACAATGAGCAGTTCTTC.